Given below is one TCR beta chain in context. The sample comes from a study of blood T cell repertoires in COVID-19. Germline CDR1 reads SGDLS; CDR2 reads YYNGEE. The V gene end was trimmed by 4 bases and the J gene end by 6 bases; junction bases not matched to a gene: 7. This CDR3 is 15 amino acids long. The repertoire was sequenced with immunoSEQ multiplex PCR; TCRdb's copy has only in-frame clones and lacks some. Of roughly 250,000 clones in the sample, around 82% were seen once. J is TRBJ2-1 and V is TRBV9, with 10 bases lining up with TRBD2. Sequenced: peripheral blood. The receptor was isolated from a person between 65 and 79 years old with COVID-19, enrolled during active disease. The CDR3 loop is CASSMSGGATNEQFF. CDR3 DNA sequence: TGTGCCAGCAGCATGAGCGGGGGGGCCACCAATGAGCAGTTCTTC. Together with reference TRBV9 and TRBJ2-1, the CDR3 gives the full variable domain: DSGVTQTPKHLITATGQRVTLRCSPRSGDLSVYWYQQSLDQGLQFLIQYYNGEERAKGNILERFSAQQFPDLHSELNLSSLELGDSALYFCASSMSGGATNEQFFGPGTRLTVL.